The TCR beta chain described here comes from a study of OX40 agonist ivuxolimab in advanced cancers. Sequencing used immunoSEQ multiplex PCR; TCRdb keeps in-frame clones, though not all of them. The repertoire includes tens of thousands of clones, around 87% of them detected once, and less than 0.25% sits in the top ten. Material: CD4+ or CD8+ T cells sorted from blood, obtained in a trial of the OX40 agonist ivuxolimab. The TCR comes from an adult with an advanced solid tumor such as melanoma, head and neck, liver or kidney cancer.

The CDR3 reads CASSEGLNEQFF. Written as DNA, the CDR3 is TGTGCCAGCAGTGAAGGGCTCAATGAGCAGTTCTTC. V usage is TRBV2 and J usage is TRBJ2-1, with D uncertain. Germline lookup yields CDR1 SNHLY and CDR2 FYNNEI. V dropped 1 base and J dropped 6 bases, with 4 bases sitting between them. The CDR3 spans 12 residues. The entire variable domain, with the rest obtained from reference TRBV2 and TRBJ2-1, is as follows: EPEVTQTPSHQVTQMGQEVILRCVPISNHLYFYWYRQILGQKVEFLVSFYNNEISEKSEIFDDQFSVERPDGSNFTLKIRSTKLEDSAMYFCASSEGLNEQFFGPGTRLTVL.